Sequencing of this TCR beta chain was carried out in a study of blood T cells in healthy people across ages. Study-wide results and caveats: Age brought a roughly linear fall in TCR beta diversity measured per million T cells. Because sorting was not performed, PBMCs prevented conclusive naive versus antigen-experienced comparison.

Notes on this clonotype: Its antigen is unknown.

CDR3 length equals 13 residues. CDR1 and CDR2 from the germline V gene are SGHTA and FQGTGA. Alongside a J-beta primer mix, a sample-barcoded 5' primer served in a second PCR lasting about 7 to 11 cycles. Every single cDNA molecule received a tag from a template-switch adaptor with 12 random nucleotides. TCRdb reprocessed the 5' RACE reads via MiXCR and lists one record per CDR3 protein. The sample holds some 780,000 distinct CDR3 sequences, 56% seen once. This chain links TRBV7-3 with TRBJ2-7, with 8 bases that match TRBD1. The better agreement between TRBJ2-5 and the DNA end casts doubt on the J call. The sequence came from a man aged 35-49 years in good health. The specimen was blood. CDR3: CASSMDRAETQYF. DNA for the CDR3: TGTGCCAGCAGCATGGACAGGGCAGAGACCCAGTACTTC.